A selection of T cell receptor beta chains follows, all from one sample in a study of T cells in Graves' hyperthyroidism and ophthalmopathy. TCRdb passed the multiplex PCR reads through MiXCR, listing each CDR3 protein once. The sample gives 650,000 to 700,000 distinct CDR3 sequences, 15% to 20% of which show up once; 15% to 19% is in the top ten. The sequenced sample consisted of blood. The receptor source for this set is a man between 45 and 60 years old with Graves' hyperthyroidism. Each CDR3 is given with its conserved first and last residue. The D gene is left open where the match is weak. The size of a clone is reported for some rows only, either as once, few or many, or as a class for expanded clones.

d_gene	v_gene	abundance	j_gene	CDR3nt	CDR3aa
NA	TRBV11-2	many	TRBJ2-1	TGTGCCAGCAGGACCTGGAGCAGCTTAAGGGGGCGGGAGCTCGATGAGCAGTTCTTC	CASRTWSSLRGRELDEQFF
NA	TRBV29-1	NA	TRBJ2-1	TGCAGCGTTGAGCAGATAATGTCCTACAATGAGCAGTTCTTC	CSVEQIMSYNEQFF
TRBD2	TRBV2	many	TRBJ2-1	TGTGCCAGCAACCAGCGGGAGTACTACAATGAGCAGTTCTTC	CASNQREYYNEQFF
NA	TRBV9	NA	TRBJ2-3	TGTGCCAGCAATCCGGGACGACTCACGGGAGATACGCAGTATTTT	CASNPGRLTGDTQYF
NA	TRBV9	many	TRBJ2-6	TGTGCCAGCAGCGTACGGGCGGGGGCCAACGTCCTGACTTTC	CASSVRAGANVLTF
TRBD1	TRBV7-2	many	TRBJ2-3	TGTGCCAGCAACCCGGGGAGGACAGGGCGGACAGATACGCAGTATTTT	CASNPGRTGRTDTQYF
TRBD2	TRBV12-3/TRBV12-4	many	TRBJ2-7	TGTGCCAGCAGTCCAGGGACTAGCGGGCGAACACGGGAGCAGTACTTC	CASSPGTSGRTREQYF
TRBD2	TRBV28	many	TRBJ2-1	TGTGCCAGCAGTTTAGCTAGCGGGGGGTACAATGAGCAGTTCTTC	CASSLASGGYNEQFF
TRBD2	TRBV7-3	NA	TRBJ2-1	TGTGCCAGCAGCTTAATCTCGGGAGGGCCGTACAATGAGCAGTTCTTC	CASSLISGGPYNEQFF
NA	TRBV14	few	TRBJ2-7	TGTGCCAGCAGCCTCGTCGTAGGGATCGAGCAGTACTTC	CASSLVVGIEQYF
NA	TRBV11-2	many	TRBJ2-7	TGTGCCAGCAGCTCCACGACCCGCTCCTACGAGCAGTACTTC	CASSSTTRSYEQYF
NA	TRBV2	many	TRBJ1-5	TGTGCCAGCAGTAACAGGGTTGGGAATCAGCCCCAGCATTTT	CASSNRVGNQPQHF
NA	TRBV20-1	NA	TRBJ1-5	TGCAGTGCCGGGACACCTAGCAATCAGCCCCAGCATTTT	CSAGTPSNQPQHF
NA	TRBV11-2	many	TRBJ2-1	TGTGCCAGCAGCTTATTTCGCGGGGTCGCCTACAATGAGCAGTTCTTC	CASSLFRGVAYNEQFF
NA	TRBV27	many	TRBJ2-5	TGTGCCAGCAGTCCTTCCAATCCCTTCAGACAGGTCCAAGAGACCCAGTACTTC	CASSPSNPFRQVQETQYF
NA	TRBV10-3	few	TRBJ1-3	TGTGCCATCAGTGATATACGAGGTCAAGTCGGAAACACCATATATTTT	CAISDIRGQVGNTIYF
NA	TRBV6-1	many	TRBJ1-2	TGTGCCAGCAGTGAAGGAGGGACACTGTGGGGCTACACCTTC	CASSEGGTLWGYTF
TRBD1	TRBV7-3	few	TRBJ2-3	TGTGCCAGCAGCCGCGGACAGGAAGATACGCAGTATTTT	CASSRGQEDTQYF
NA	TRBV28	NA	TRBJ2-1	TGTGCCAGCAGCCCGAACGGCGATACGAAGTTTGGTGAGCAGTTCTTC	CASSPNGDTKFGEQFF
TRBD1	TRBV7-9	many	TRBJ1-2	TGTGCCAGCAGCTTATCAGGGGGCAGGGACTATGGCTACACCTTC	CASSLSGGRDYGYTF
NA	TRBV28	many	TRBJ2-7	TGTGCCAGTAGGACGGAAACCTCTCAGTACTTC	CASRTETSQYF
TRBD2	TRBV12-3/TRBV12-4	few	TRBJ2-2	TGTGCCAGCAGTTTAGGCGGGAGTAGCGCCGGGGAGCTGTTTTTT	CASSLGGSSAGELFF
NA	TRBV29-1	few	TRBJ2-7	TGCAGCGTTGAAGAAGACGAGCAGTACTTC	CSVEEDEQYF
TRBD1	TRBV5-1	many	TRBJ1-2	TGCGCCAGCAGCCCCGGGACAGGGGATGGCTACACCTTC	CASSPGTGDGYTF
NA	TRBV27	many	TRBJ2-7	TGTGCCAGCAGTTTTCGAGAGACGCCTCTCTACGAGCAGTACTTC	CASSFRETPLYEQYF
NA	TRBV6-5	many	TRBJ1-2	TGTGCCAGCAGTTACCTTATCGTGGGAGGAAGTTATGGCTACACCTTC	CASSYLIVGGSYGYTF
TRBD1	TRBV6-1	many	TRBJ2-1	TGTGCCAGCAGTTACACCGCTACCGGGACAGGAAGGCTAAATGAGCAGTTCTTC	CASSYTATGTGRLNEQFF
TRBD1	TRBV7-2	NA	TRBJ1-3	TGTGCCAGCAGCTTAAATCAGGGGGTGGCGGGAAACACCATATATTTT	CASSLNQGVAGNTIYF
NA	TRBV14	few	TRBJ2-3	TGTGCCAGCAGCCAAGTCCCAAGGGCCGGGGATACGCAGTATTTT	CASSQVPRAGDTQYF
NA	TRBV5-1	NA	TRBJ2-2	TGCGCCAGCAGCGGAAAACAGGGAGTCCCCGGGGAGCTGTTTTTT	CASSGKQGVPGELFF
TRBD2	TRBV2	NA	TRBJ2-3	TGTGCCAGCCGGGGACTAGCGGGAGTCAGAGATACGCAGTATTTT	CASRGLAGVRDTQYF
NA	TRBV9	NA	TRBJ2-3	TGTGCCAGCAGCTATAGTAGTAGCGGCACAGATACGCAGTATTTT	CASSYSSSGTDTQYF